These 18 T cell receptor beta chains came from one sample sequenced in a study of T cell repertoires in cytomegalovirus infection (dated by TCRdb to the late 2010s). This sample was sequenced with an Illumina HiSeq 1500. TCRdb reanalyzed the raw reads on its own, using fastp at Q25 for trimming and MiXCR for clone calling, and kept in-frame beta chains. Identical CDR3 proteins give one entry, which carries the most common genes and DNA. In this sample the table shows 200,000 to 250,000 distinct CDR3 sequences, over 20% of which occur a single time. The ten largest clones add up to 15% to 20% of the sample. Source material: CD8+ T cells from PBMCs. The receptors were gathered from a human donor in good health (CMV status not recorded). Some clones in this sample may be carry-over from other donors' samples.

V usage is TRBV20-1 and J usage is TRBJ2-5, with a possible D match to TRBD2 (6 bases). The V gene's germline CDR1 is DFQATT and CDR2 SNEGSKA (reference sequence). CDR3 length: 13 residues. Trimming shortened V by 5 bases and J by 2 bases, and 12 bases separated the two germline ends. The CDR3 loop reads CSAEGTDQETQYF. The CDR3 DNA follows: TGCAGTGCTGAAGGGACTGATCAAGAGACCCAGTACTTC.

The chain has TRBV12-3 or TRBV12-4 and TRBJ2-5, with D perhaps matching TRBD2 (7 bases). The CDR3 is made up of 16 amino acids. V lost 3 bases and J lost 1, with 15 bases in between. The CDR3 DNA reads TGTGCCAGCAGTTTGTGGGGGGGCGATCCCCAAGAGACCCAGTACTTC. Translating gives CASSLWGGDPQETQYF.

This clonotype is categorized as medium-sized. The rearrangement links TRBV7-2 to TRBJ1-2, with D unclear. CDR3 size: 11 residues. CDR1 is SGHTA, CDR2 FQGNSA, per germline. The V end was cut by 4 bases, the J end by 8 bases, with 8 bases between. The CDR3 region is CASSSAWGYTF. As DNA, the CDR3 is TGTGCCAGCAGCTCCGCCTGGGGCTACACCTTC.

The rearrangement uses TRBV27 and TRBJ2-7; 7 nucleotides match TRBD1. This CDR3 spans 15 amino acids. Germline loops: CDR1 MNHEY, CDR2 SMNVEV (reference sequence). V lost 4 bases, J lost 2 bases, and 8 bases stayed unmatched. In DNA form, the CDR3 reads TGTGCCAGCAGTTCGGACAGGTCAAATGCCTACGAGCAGTACTTC. Encoded protein: CASSSDRSNAYEQYF.

Ten or more counts support this clonotype. The V gene is TRBV7-2, the J gene TRBJ2-7; a weak D match, TRBD2 (6 bases). The V end lost 7 bases, the J end lost 3 bases, and 13 bases lay between the germline ends. There are 13 residues in the CDR3. Per germline, CDR1 SGHTA and CDR2 FQGNSA. The CDR3 is CASMESGDYEQYF. In DNA, the CDR3 is TGTGCCAGCATGGAGTCGGGGGACTACGAGCAGTACTTC.

The J gene is TRBJ2-5, the V gene TRBV4-1; D tentatively reads TRBD1 or TRBD2 (5 bases each). Germline CDR1 reads MGHRA; CDR2 reads YSYEKL. This CDR3 has 14 amino acids. The V and J ends lost 4 bases and 7 bases respectively, with 16 bases between them. This CDR3 is CASSLGTGKVTQYF. The CDR3 DNA reads TGCGCCAGCAGCCTGGGGACGGGTAAAGTGACCCAGTACTTC.

This clonotype was counted ten times or more. The chain employs TRBV7-9 and TRBJ2-5; 7 bases are a match to TRBD2. In germline, CDR1 is SEHNR, CDR2 FQNEAQ (reference sequence). V was clipped by 4 bases and J by 4 bases; unmatched bases: 12. CDR3 length: 16 amino acids. The CDR3 region is CASSSAGAANIETQYF. Written as DNA, the CDR3 is TGTGCCAGCAGCTCCGCGGGAGCGGCTAACATAGAGACCCAGTACTTC.

This clonotype has more than one count but fewer than ten. This sequence joins TRBV14 and TRBJ1-1; 9 positions agree with TRBD1. The CDR3 has 15 amino acids. CDR1 SGHDN and CDR2 FVKESK come from the germline V gene. J lost 5 bases, V lost 3 bases, and 7 bases had no gene match. CDR3 sequence reads: CASSQMTGGRTEAFF. The CDR3 nucleotides are TGTGCCAGCAGCCAGATGACAGGGGGGAGAACTGAAGCTTTCTTT.

This rearrangement joins TRBV7-8 to TRBJ1-5; TRBD1 might be the D (6 bases). The CDR3 length is 15 residues. The V end was cut by 7 bases, the J end by 4 bases, with 17 bases between. Per the germline V gene, CDR1 is SGHVS and CDR2 is FQNEAQ. The CDR3 sequence: CASKTGGGGNQPQHF. Here the CDR3 DNA reads TGTGCCAGCAAAACCGGAGGGGGTGGGAATCAGCCCCAGCATTTT.

This clonotype came up a few times. V is TRBV13 and J is TRBJ2-7, with D possibly being TRBD2 (6 bases). CDR3 length: 12 amino acids. Germline V gene lookup returns CDR1 PRHDT and CDR2 FYEKMQ (reference sequence). The germline V and J ends were trimmed by 5 bases and 6 bases, with 11 bases remaining between them. CDR3 DNA: TGTGCCAGCAGCCCTCACGGGGGCGAGCAGTACTTC. Translated: CASSPHGGEQYF.

The V and J genes are TRBV28 and TRBJ1-4, with D perhaps matching TRBD1 (5 bases). In germline, CDR1 is MDHEN, CDR2 SYDVKM. V was clipped by 1 base and J by 5 bases, with 14 bases between them. CDR3 length: 16 amino acids. CDR3 in amino acids: CASSLFGTGLNEKLFF. The CDR3 bases are TGTGCCAGCAGTTTATTCGGAACAGGTTTAAATGAAAAACTGTTTTTT.

The chain joins TRBV7-9 to TRBJ2-7, with 8 bases lining up with TRBD1. This CDR3 contains 14 residues. Germline values: CDR1 SEHNR, CDR2 FQNEAQ (reference sequence). V dropped 0 bases and J dropped 4; count of bases not matched to a gene: 2. The DNA of the CDR3 is TGTGCCAGCAGCTTAGCGGGACAGGCGTACGAGCAGTACTTC. It is translated as CASSLAGQAYEQYF. The full variable domain, completed using reference TRBV7-9 and TRBJ2-7, is DTGVSQNPRHKITKRGQNVTFRCDPISEHNRLYWYRQTLGQGPEFLTYFQNEAQLEKSRLLSDRFSAERPKGSFSTLEIQRTEQGDSAMYLCASSLAGQAYEQYFGPGTRLTVT.

This clonotype was picked up many times. The chain employs TRBV7-2 and TRBJ2-7; TRBD1 agrees at 8 bases. CDR1 SGHTA and CDR2 FQGNSA come from the germline V gene. J was trimmed by 5 bases and V by 5 bases; bases with no gene match: 8. CDR3 size: 14 residues. The CDR3 DNA reads TGTGCCAGCAGCCCTCAGGGGGCCCAGAACGAGCAGTACTTC. This translates into CASSPQGAQNEQYF. The complete variable domain, with remaining parts taken from reference TRBV7-2 and TRBJ2-7, reads GAGVSQSPSNKVTEKGKDVELRCDPISGHTALYWYRQSLGQGLEFLIYFQGNSAPDKSGLPSDRFSAERTGGSVSTLTIQRTQQEDSAVYLCASSPQGAQNEQYFGPGTRLTVT.

This clonotype was observed at least ten times. The chain links TRBV7-8 to TRBJ2-3; D is possibly TRBD2 (7 bases). With 2 bases removed from V and 1 base from J, the gap between germline ends came to 31 bases. The length of the CDR3 is 22 residues. CDR1 SGHVS and CDR2 FQNEAQ come from the germline V gene. The CDR3 coding sequence is TGTGCCAGCAGCTTATACGTAGGGTCACCCCAAGGGGGGGGGCGGGGCACAGATACGCAGTATTTT. Encoded protein: CASSLYVGSPQGGGRGTDTQYF.

This clonotype turned up a few times. V and J are TRBV29-1 and TRBJ2-5, with D perhaps matching TRBD1 or TRBD2 (6 bases each). V lost 3 bases, J lost 6 bases, and 17 bases lay in between. Germline CDR1 is SQVTM and CDR2 is ANQGSEA. This CDR3 has 14 residues. CDR3: CSVEGGQTGQTQYF. As DNA, the CDR3 is TGCAGCGTTGAGGGAGGACAGACGGGACAGACCCAGTACTTC.

This clonotype occurred a few times. DNA for the CDR3: TGTGCCAGCAGCTTTTCCCATCCTACTGTGGAGACCCAGTACTTC. Translated, it gives CASSFSHPTVETQYF. V is TRBV7-9 and J is TRBJ2-5; no reliable D call. The germline CDR1 and CDR2 sequences are SEHNR and FQNEAQ (reference sequence). Trimming shortened V by 3 bases and J by 5 bases, and 16 bases separated the two germline ends. CDR3 length equals 15 residues.

This clonotype was recorded many times. V usage is TRBV7-2 and J usage is TRBJ2-3; no clear D. CDR1 is SGHTA, CDR2 FQGNSA, per germline. There are 14 residues in the CDR3. The V gene lost 1 base and the J gene lost 8 bases, with 13 bases spanning the gap. The CDR3 coding sequence is TGTGCCAGCAGCTTAGTTTTCCCCGGCGGTACGCAGTATTTT. Amino acid sequence: CASSLVFPGGTQYF.

This clonotype was found many times. The chain employs TRBV19 and TRBJ1-1; maybe TRBD1 (5 bases). V was cut by 9 bases and J by 8 bases, with 22 bases left in between. Per the germline V gene, CDR1 is LNHDA and CDR2 is SQIVND (reference sequence). The CDR3 has 14 residues. CDR3 residues: CASRSSGDYAEAFF. The CDR3 DNA sequence: TGTGCCAGCCGATCCTCGGGGGACTACGCCGAAGCTTTCTTT. The whole variable domain, filled in from reference TRBV19 and TRBJ1-1, reads DGGITQSPKYLFRKEGQNVTLSCEQNLNHDAMYWYRQDPGQGLRLIYYSQIVNDFQKGDIAEGYSVSREKKESFPLTVTSAQKNPTAFYLCASRSSGDYAEAFFGQGTRLTVV.